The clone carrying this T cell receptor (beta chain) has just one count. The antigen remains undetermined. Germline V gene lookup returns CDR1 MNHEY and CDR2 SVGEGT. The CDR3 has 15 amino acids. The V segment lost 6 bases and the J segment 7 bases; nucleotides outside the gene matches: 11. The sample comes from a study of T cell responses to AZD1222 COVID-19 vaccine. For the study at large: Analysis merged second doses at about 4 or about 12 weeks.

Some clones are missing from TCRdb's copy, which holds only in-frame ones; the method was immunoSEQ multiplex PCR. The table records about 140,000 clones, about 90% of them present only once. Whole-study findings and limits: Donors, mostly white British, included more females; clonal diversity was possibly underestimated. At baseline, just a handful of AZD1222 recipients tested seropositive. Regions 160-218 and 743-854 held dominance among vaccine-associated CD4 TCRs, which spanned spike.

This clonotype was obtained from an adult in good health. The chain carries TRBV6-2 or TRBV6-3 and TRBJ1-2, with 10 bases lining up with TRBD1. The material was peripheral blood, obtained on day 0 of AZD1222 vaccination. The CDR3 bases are TGTGCCAGCAGCCCCCGGGACAGGGGCGCTGGTGGCTACACCTTC. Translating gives CASSPRDRGAGGYTF.